This TCR beta chain came from a study of Ad26.COV2.S vaccination and SARS-CoV-2 variants. Germline assignment: CDR1 GTSNPN and CDR2 SVGIG (reference sequence). Trimming at V came to 0 bases and at J to 7 bases, leaving 6 bases not matched to a gene. The CDR3 has 15 amino acids. Study-level findings and limits: Substantial post-vaccination breadth of spike-specific CD8+ and CD4+ T cell responses was reported.

As regards this clone: The antigen remains unidentified. Within the sample, other DNA sequences also encode this same CDR3.

Data came from immunoSEQ multiplex PCR; TCRdb stores just in-frame clones and leaves some out. This sample has roughly 400,000 clones, with about 91% found just once. Specified treatment: roughly 20 received Ad26.COV2.S at low or high dose, single or two shots; roughly 5 received placebo; per-sample allocation not given. Sampling occurred on day 63 after the first vaccine or placebo injection. Sequenced material: peripheral blood, taken in a trial of Ad26.COV2.S vaccine versus placebo. The V gene is TRBV30, the J gene TRBJ1-4; TRBD1 agrees at 9 bases. This receptor was obtained from a person between 18 and 59 years old who received the Ad26.COV2.S COVID-19 vaccine or a placebo. The CDR3 is CAWSVPTGGGEKLFF. The CDR3 DNA reads TGTGCCTGGAGTGTACCGACAGGGGGTGGTGAAAAACTGTTTTTT.